These 30 T cell receptor beta chains share one sample of origin, sequenced in a study of identical twins. One entry per CDR3 protein results from TCRdb running MiXCR on the 5' RACE reads. The sample records roughly 750,000 distinct CDR3 sequences, roughly 20% being singletons. These data also featured in a second study, about T cells expressing NK-cell markers.

The sample comprised PBMCs. Source of these receptors: a woman in her late teens or twenties in good health.

This clonotype showed up many times. The rearrangement uses TRBV2 and TRBJ1-2; D is unresolved. Trimming pared 3 bases from V and 3 bases from J, leaving 11 bases between. CDR1 is SNHLY and CDR2 is FYNNEI in the germline V gene. The CDR3 length is 14 residues. In DNA form, the CDR3 reads TGTGCCAGCAGTGAGGGTCAGGCATACTATGGCTACACCTTC. This codes for CASSEGQAYYGYTF.

The V call is TRBV12-3 or TRBV12-4, the J call TRBJ2-1, with a tentative D call TRBD1 (6 bases). There are 11 residues in the CDR3. Trimming removed 2 bases at V and 11 bases at J, with 7 bases between. CDR3 in amino acids: CASSLTGKQFF. The CDR3 DNA reads as TGTGCCAGCAGTTTAACAGGGAAGCAGTTCTTC.

This clonotype was found a few times. The V gene is TRBV7-2, the J gene TRBJ2-2; tentatively, D is TRBD1 or TRBD2 (5 bases each). The CDR3 loop spans 15 amino acids. Germline V gene sequence: CDR1 SGHTA, CDR2 FQGNSA. Trimming left V 5 bases short and J 4 bases short, with 14 bases between. The CDR3 DNA sequence: TGTGCCAGCAGCCCCAGGGACCCTAGCACCGGGGAGCTGTTTTTT. Its translation is CASSPRDPSTGELFF.

This clonotype appeared many times. The chain uses TRBV7-9 and TRBJ2-1; 12 nucleotides line up with TRBD2. The CDR3 totals 15 residues. Germline trimming cut 3 bases from V and 8 bases from J; bases unmatched to any gene: 5. Germline CDR1 and CDR2: SEHNR and FQNEAQ (reference sequence). The CDR3 nucleotides are TGTGCCAGCAGCTTCGTTGCTAGCGGGGGGGATGAGCAGTTCTTC. Protein product: CASSFVASGGDEQFF. Full variable domain (rest looked up from reference TRBV7-9 and TRBJ2-1): DTGVSQNPRHKITKRGQNVTFRCDPISEHNRLYWYRQTLGQGPEFLTYFQNEAQLEKSRLLSDRFSAERPKGSFSTLEIQRTEQGDSAMYLCASSFVASGGDEQFFGPGTRLTVL.

This clonotype was observed a few times. The chain recombines TRBV7-2 with TRBJ2-7, with D unclear. The length of the CDR3 is 15 residues. V shed 2 bases and J shed 1 base, with 12 bases lying between them. The germline gives CDR1 SGHTA, CDR2 FQGNSA. The CDR3 is CASSLIGGLSYEQYF. In DNA, the CDR3 is TGTGCCAGCAGCTTAATCGGCGGCCTGTCCTACGAGCAGTACTTC.

This clonotype was counted between two and nine times. The gene calls are TRBV15 and TRBJ2-3, with unresolved D. The germline V gene encodes CDR1 LNHNV and CDR2 YYDKDF (reference sequence). The CDR3 covers 13 residues. The V gene lost 1 base and the J gene lost 2 bases, with 4 bases spanning the gap. The CDR3 bases are TGTGCCACCAGCAGAGGTTACACAGATACGCAGTATTTT. The encoded protein is CATSRGYTDTQYF.

This clonotype has just a few counts. The DNA for the CDR3 is TGTGCCAGCCGCGGGACAGGGGATACACCCCTCCACTTT. Amino acids: CASRGTGDTPLHF. V gene TRBV7-2 combines with J gene TRBJ1-6, with 10 bases lining up with TRBD1. Germline values: CDR1 SGHTA, CDR2 FQGNSA. V trimming: 8 bases; J trimming: 11 bases; junction bases outside the gene matches: 6. The CDR3 length is 13 residues.

The chain is built from TRBV10-3 and TRBJ2-7, with 12 bases identical to TRBD2. Trimming cost V 10 bases and J 1 base; bases outside gene matches: 5. This CDR3 spans 14 amino acids. CDR1 and CDR2 from the germline V gene are ENHRY and SYGVKD. DNA of the CDR3: TGTGCCACCCAACTAGCGGGAGGATCCTACGAGCAGTACTTC. This codes for CATQLAGGSYEQYF.

This clonotype showed up many times. J is TRBJ2-5 and V is TRBV7-2, with TRBD2 matching 7 bases. After removal of 1 base from V and 3 bases from J, the junction contained 2 bases not matched to a gene. This CDR3 comprises 14 residues. Per the germline V gene, CDR1 is SGHTA and CDR2 is FQGNSA. CDR3 coding DNA: TGTGCCAGCAGCTTAGGGCTAGCGGAAGAGACCCAGTACTTC. Its protein is CASSLGLAEETQYF.

This clonotype showed up just a few times. The gene calls are TRBV27 and TRBJ1-5, with D unresolved. Trimming took off 7 bases at V and 0 bases at J, with 22 bases between the two ends. The CDR3 is made up of 18 amino acids. CDR1 and CDR2 (germline): MNHEY, SMNVEV (reference sequence). Here the CDR3 reads CASTAMGPGWDSNQPQHF. The CDR3 DNA follows: TGTGCCAGCACCGCTATGGGCCCGGGGTGGGATAGCAATCAGCCCCAGCATTTT.

This clonotype turned up a few times. The V gene is TRBV12-3 or TRBV12-4, the J gene TRBJ2-5, with 7 nucleotides matching TRBD1. The J segment lost 5 bases and the V segment lost 5 bases, leaving 17 bases of the junction unmatched. The CDR3 is 17 residues long. As DNA, the CDR3 is TGTGCCAGCAGTGTTACTACCCCGGGACAGAGGCGGGAGACCCAGTACTTC. Translating gives CASSVTTPGQRRETQYF.

This sequence joins TRBV18 and TRBJ1-1; D is uncertain. Germline values: CDR1 KGHSH, CDR2 LQKENI. CDR3 length: 13 amino acids. The V and J ends lost 0 bases and 8 bases respectively, with 10 bases between them. As DNA, the CDR3 is TGTGCCAGCTCACCACCTTCCAGCAGGGAAGCTTTCTTT. Its translation is CASSPPSSREAFF. The complete variable domain, with remaining parts taken from reference TRBV18 and TRBJ1-1, reads NAGVMQNPRHLVRRRGQEARLRCSPMKGHSHVYWYRQLPEEGLKFMVYLQKENIIDESGMPKERFSAEFPKEGPSILRIQQVVRGDSAAYFCASSPPSSREAFFGQGTRLTVV.

This clonotype has a handful of counts. The chain links TRBV7-2 to TRBJ2-3; D is perhaps TRBD1 (5 bases). The CDR3 runs to 15 residues. Germline values: CDR1 SGHTA, CDR2 FQGNSA. The V end lost 3 bases, the J end lost 6 bases, and 16 bases lay between the germline ends. This CDR3 is CASSFFDSQHDTQYF. DNA for the CDR3: TGTGCCAGCAGCTTTTTTGACAGTCAGCATGATACGCAGTATTTT.

The chain has TRBV10-3 and TRBJ2-5; D unresolved. This CDR3 is built from 14 residues. Germline lookup yields CDR1 ENHRY and CDR2 SYGVKD. V was clipped by 3 bases and J by 5 bases, with 13 bases between them. The chain's CDR3 is CAISDVTSAETQYF. The CDR3 nucleotides are TGTGCCATCAGTGACGTGACTTCGGCGGAGACCCAGTACTTC.

The V call is TRBV7-2, the J call TRBJ2-7; no firm D call. The CDR3 consists of 15 residues. Germline CDR1 and CDR2: SGHTA and FQGNSA. The V end was cut by 0 bases, the J end by 4 bases, with 13 bases between. The CDR3 here is CASSLARGRPYEQYF. CDR3 DNA sequence: TGTGCCAGCAGCTTAGCGCGTGGGCGGCCTTACGAGCAGTACTTC.

The chain recombines TRBV12-2 with TRBJ2-1. TRBV12-2 is flagged as a pseudogene. The CDR3 runs to 11 residues. CDR3 residues: CASRPRSEQFF. The CDR3 bases are TGTGCAAGTCGCCCCCGTTCGGAGCAGTTCTTC.

This clonotype was seen at least ten times. This rearrangement joins TRBV13 to TRBJ2-7; TRBD1 is a possible D gene (6 bases). Germline V gene lookup returns CDR1 PRHDT and CDR2 FYEKMQ (reference sequence). This CDR3 spans 14 amino acids. V was cut by 0 bases and J by 7 bases, with 13 bases left in between. Written as DNA, the CDR3 is TGTGCCAGCAGCTTAGGACAGGGCCTGGGTGAGCAGTACTTC. As protein: CASSLGQGLGEQYF.

The rearrangement uses TRBV5-1 and TRBJ2-4; D unclear. This CDR3 region has 11 residues. Trimming took off 7 bases at V and 3 bases at J, with 5 bases between the two ends. Germline lookup yields CDR1 SGHRS and CDR2 YFSETQ. CDR3 region: CASAGKNIQYF. The CDR3, as DNA: TGCGCCAGCGCTGGCAAAAACATTCAGTACTTC.

This clonotype was seen at least ten times. The rearrangement joins TRBV29-1 to TRBJ2-3, with 8 positions matching TRBD1. Trimming took 3 bases from V and 7 from J; bases not matched to a gene: 9. This CDR3 has 14 residues. CDR1 SQVTM and CDR2 ANQGSEA come from the germline V gene. CDR3 loop: CSVDVGRGPNTQYF. CDR3 nucleotides: TGCAGCGTTGATGTCGGCAGGGGGCCTAATACGCAGTATTTT.

A few counts support this clonotype. The rearrangement joins TRBV12-3 or TRBV12-4 to TRBJ2-7; D uncertain. This CDR3 is built from 13 residues. Trimming cost V 5 bases and J 6 bases, with 14 bases left between them. As DNA, the CDR3 is TGTGCCAGCAGTCCCCCGGTTAGGGCCGAGCAGTACTTC. It translates to CASSPPVRAEQYF.

The count of this clonotype is one. This chain connects TRBV4-3 to TRBJ2-1, with TRBD2 identical over 8 bases. The germline V gene encodes CDR1 LGHNA and CDR2 YSLEER. The CDR3 sequence is 16 residues long. Trimming removed 0 bases from V and 6 bases from J; junction bases left unmatched: 7. The CDR3, as DNA: TGCGCCAGCAGCCAAGATCCACTAGCGGCCCTCAATGAGCAGTTCTTC. It yields the protein CASSQDPLAALNEQFF.

The J gene is TRBJ1-2, the V gene TRBV5-5, with D uncertain. The CDR3 contains 15 residues. Germline CDR1 is SGHKS and CDR2 is YYEKEE (reference sequence). V gave up 5 bases and J gave up 8 bases, with 22 bases separating them. In nucleotides, the CDR3 is TGTGCCAGCAGATACGCCCTGGAGTCTGGCTACGGCTACACCTTC. Encoded protein: CASRYALESGYGYTF.

This clonotype was seen ten or more times. Its ends do not fully match the called genes, so a read error is possible. The chain links TRBV20-1 to TRBJ1-1, with D uncertain. CDR1 and CDR2 from the germline V gene are DFQATT and SNEGSKA (reference sequence). CDR3 length: 13 amino acids. The CDR3 nucleotides read TGCAGTGCCAGAGCCGAGATGAACACTGAAGCTTTCTTT. It yields the protein CSARAEMNTEAFF.

This sequence joins TRBV5-1 and TRBJ2-7; D gene unclear. Germline V gives CDR1 SGHRS, CDR2 YFSETQ. This CDR3 comprises 15 residues. Trimming took 2 bases from V and 4 from J, leaving 16 bases between them. The CDR3 DNA follows: TGCGCCAGCAGCTTTGGCAGTCCCTTCGGTTACGAGCAGTACTTC. It encodes CASSFGSPFGYEQYF.

The chain carries TRBV7-3 and TRBJ2-7; weak D call: TRBD1 (6 bases). V lost 2 bases to trimming and J lost 5 bases, with 19 bases between them. The CDR3 has 16 residues. The germline V gene has CDR1 SGHTA and CDR2 FQGTGA. The CDR3 DNA reads TGTGCCAGCAGCTTACAAGGCGCCCACAGGGCCCACGAGCAGTACTTC. Its protein is CASSLQGAHRAHEQYF.

This clonotype appeared a few times. The genes are TRBV12-3 or TRBV12-4 and TRBJ2-3, with 9 bases that match TRBD2. The CDR3 runs 14 residues. After removal of 6 bases from V and 7 bases from J, the junction contained 8 bases not matched to a gene. CDR3 residues: CASRSGGPPNTQYF. The DNA of the CDR3 is TGTGCCAGCAGGAGCGGGGGGCCGCCTAATACGCAGTATTTT.

The chain is built from TRBV20-1 and TRBJ2-2; unclear D gene. V was cut by 5 bases and J by 4 bases, with 11 bases left in between. The CDR3 spans 13 residues. Germline CDR1 is DFQATT and CDR2 is SNEGSKA (reference sequence). The CDR3 spells CSAGLSGTGELFF. The CDR3 coding sequence is TGCAGTGCTGGTCTGAGTGGCACCGGGGAGCTGTTTTTT.

V is TRBV7-9 and J is TRBJ1-1; 10 bases match TRBD1. V dropped 3 bases and J dropped 7; count of bases not matched to a gene: 8. CDR3 length equals 15 residues. CDR1 is SEHNR, CDR2 FQNEAQ, per germline (reference sequence). CDR3 sequence reads: CASSLGTGAKSEAFF. DNA for the CDR3: TGTGCCAGCAGCTTGGGGACAGGGGCCAAGAGTGAAGCTTTCTTT.

This clonotype showed up many times. The chain recombines TRBV2 with TRBJ2-3; the match to TRBD2 covers 14 bases. The CDR3 consists of 13 residues. The V segment lost 11 bases and the J segment 7 bases; nucleotides outside the gene matches: 5. Germline V gene data show CDR1 as SNHLY and CDR2 as FYNNEI. CDR3 bases: TGTGCCTTCCGGACTAGCGGGGGGTATACGCAGTATTTT. This encodes CAFRTSGGYTQYF.

This clonotype was seen only a few times. The V and J genes are TRBV10-3 and TRBJ1-5, with unresolved D. CDR3 length: 15 amino acids. The V and J ends lost 0 bases and 9 bases respectively, with 15 bases between them. Germline V gene lookup returns CDR1 ENHRY and CDR2 SYGVKD. The CDR3 protein is CAISESVLRGRPQHF. CDR3 DNA sequence: TGTGCCATCAGTGAGTCCGTTCTTCGGGGTCGGCCCCAGCATTTT.